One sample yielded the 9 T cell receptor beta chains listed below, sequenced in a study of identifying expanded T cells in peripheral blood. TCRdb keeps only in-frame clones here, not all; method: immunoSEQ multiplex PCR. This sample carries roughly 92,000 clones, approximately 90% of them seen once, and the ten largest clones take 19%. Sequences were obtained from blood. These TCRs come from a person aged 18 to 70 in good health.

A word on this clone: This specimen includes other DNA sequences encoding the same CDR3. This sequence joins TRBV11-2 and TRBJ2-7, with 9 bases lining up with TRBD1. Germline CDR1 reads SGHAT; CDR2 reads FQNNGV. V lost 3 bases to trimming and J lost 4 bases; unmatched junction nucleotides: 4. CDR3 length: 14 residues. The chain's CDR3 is CASSFGTGTYEQYF. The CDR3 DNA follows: TGTGCCAGCAGCTTTGGGACAGGGACTTACGAGCAGTACTTC.

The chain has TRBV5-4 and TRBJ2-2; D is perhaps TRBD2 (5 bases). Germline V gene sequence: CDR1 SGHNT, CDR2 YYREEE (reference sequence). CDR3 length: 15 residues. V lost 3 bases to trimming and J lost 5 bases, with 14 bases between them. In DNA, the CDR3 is TGTGCCAGCAGCTCCAGGACTCACTTAACCGGGGAGCTGTTTTTT. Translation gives CASSSRTHLTGELFF.

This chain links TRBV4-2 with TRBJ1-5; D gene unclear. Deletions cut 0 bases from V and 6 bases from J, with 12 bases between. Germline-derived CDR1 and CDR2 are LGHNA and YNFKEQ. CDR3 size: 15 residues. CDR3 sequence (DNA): TGTGCCAGCAGCCAAGACCGTCGAATACGTCAGCCCCAGCATTTT. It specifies CASSQDRRIRQPQHF.

The CDR3 loop is CASRQGPANTGELFF. The DNA for the CDR3 is TGCGCCAGCAGACAGGGACCCGCGAACACCGGGGAGCTGTTTTTT. The J gene is TRBJ2-2, the V gene TRBV4-3; possibly TRBD1 for D (6 bases). V was cut by 6 bases and J by 0 bases, with 11 bases left in between. Germline CDR1 reads LGHNA; CDR2 reads YSLEER. The CDR3 loop spans 15 amino acids.

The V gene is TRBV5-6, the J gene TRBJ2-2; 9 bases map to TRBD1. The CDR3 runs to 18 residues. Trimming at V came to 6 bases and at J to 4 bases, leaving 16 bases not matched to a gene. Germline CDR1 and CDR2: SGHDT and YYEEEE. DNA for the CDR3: TGTGCCAGCAACTCATACTCCCGGGACAGGGCGGGCACCGGGGAGCTGTTTTTT. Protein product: CASNSYSRDRAGTGELFF. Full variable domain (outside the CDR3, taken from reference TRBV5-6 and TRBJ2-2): DAGVTQSPTHLIKTRGQQVTLRCSPKSGHDTVSWYQQALGQGPQFIFQYYEEEERQRGNFPDRFSGHQFPNYSSELNVNALLLGDSALYLCASNSYSRDRAGTGELFFGEGSRLTVL.

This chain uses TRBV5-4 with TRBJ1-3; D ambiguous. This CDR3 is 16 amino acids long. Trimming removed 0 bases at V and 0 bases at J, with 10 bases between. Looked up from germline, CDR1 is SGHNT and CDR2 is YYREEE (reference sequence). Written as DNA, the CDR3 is TGTGCCAGCAGCTTGGGAGGGATAACCTCTGGAAACACCATATATTTT. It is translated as CASSLGGITSGNTIYF. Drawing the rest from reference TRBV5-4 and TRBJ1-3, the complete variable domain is ETGVTQSPTHLIKTRGQQVTLRCSSQSGHNTVSWYQQALGQGPQFIFQYYREEENGRGNFPPRFSGLQFPNYSSELNVNALELDDSALYLCASSLGGITSGNTIYFGEGSWLTVV.

CDR3 nucleotides: TGCGCCAGCAGCTTCCGACAATCGAACACCGGGGAGCTGTTTTTT. Translation gives CASSFRQSNTGELFF. The J gene is TRBJ2-2, the V gene TRBV5-1; the D is unclear. This CDR3 region has 15 residues. Germline-derived CDR1 and CDR2 are SGHRS and YFSETQ. Trimming shortened V by 2 bases and J by 0 bases, and 8 bases separated the two germline ends.

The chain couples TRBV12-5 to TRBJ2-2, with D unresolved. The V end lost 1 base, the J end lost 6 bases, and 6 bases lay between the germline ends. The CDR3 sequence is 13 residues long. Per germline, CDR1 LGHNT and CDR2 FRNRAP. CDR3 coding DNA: TGTGCTAGTGGTTTGGACGGAGCCGGGGAGCTGTTTTTT. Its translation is CASGLDGAGELFF.

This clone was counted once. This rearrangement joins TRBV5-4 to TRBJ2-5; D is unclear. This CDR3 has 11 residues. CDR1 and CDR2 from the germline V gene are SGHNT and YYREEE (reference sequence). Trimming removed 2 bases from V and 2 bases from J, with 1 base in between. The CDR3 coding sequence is TGTGCCAGCAGCTTACAAGAGACCCAGTACTTC. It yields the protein CASSLQETQYF. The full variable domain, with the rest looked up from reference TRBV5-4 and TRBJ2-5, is ETGVTQSPTHLIKTRGQQVTLRCSSQSGHNTVSWYQQALGQGPQFIFQYYREEENGRGNFPPRFSGLQFPNYSSELNVNALELDDSALYLCASSLQETQYFGPGTRLLVL.